This T cell receptor (beta chain) derives from a study of beta chain features in type 1 diabetes. Overall study findings and caveats: Researchers caution that PCR might favor shorter templates, equally among patients and controls.

About this clone itself: The antigen remains undetermined.

The CDR3 contains 15 residues. Germline CDR1 ENHRY, CDR2 SYGVKD. With V trimmed by 5 bases and J by 6 bases, 8 bases remained unmatched. What was sequenced were expressed TCRB transcripts, since all of the isolated RNA had been reverse transcribed. Sequencing of stem cell-like memory T cell samples yielded about a million reads on average. Measured with immunoSEQ multiplex PCR; TCRdb has only the in-frame clones, and not every one. The table includes approximately 110,000 clones, 30% to 40% detected once. The clonotype originates from a woman aged 18-30 years in good health. The chain uses TRBV10-3 and TRBJ2-3, with 10 bases fitting TRBD2. The sequenced material came from stem cell memory CD4+ T cells from blood. The CDR3 loop reads CAISWDGTSVDTQYF. For the CDR3, the DNA is TGTGCCATCAGTTGGGACGGGACTAGCGTGGATACGCAGTATTTT.